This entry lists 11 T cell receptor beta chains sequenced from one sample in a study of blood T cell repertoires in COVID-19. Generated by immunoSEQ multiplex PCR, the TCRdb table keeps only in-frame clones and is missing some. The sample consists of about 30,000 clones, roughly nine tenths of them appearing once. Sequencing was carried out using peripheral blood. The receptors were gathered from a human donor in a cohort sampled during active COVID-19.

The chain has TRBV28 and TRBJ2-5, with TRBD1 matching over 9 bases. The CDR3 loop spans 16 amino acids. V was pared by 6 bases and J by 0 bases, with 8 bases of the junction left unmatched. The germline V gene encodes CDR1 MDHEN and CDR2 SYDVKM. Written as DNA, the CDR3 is TGTGCCAGCAGACTGGCCGGGACAGGGTACCAAGAGACCCAGTACTTC. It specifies CASRLAGTGYQETQYF. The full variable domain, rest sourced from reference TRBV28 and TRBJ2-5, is DVKVTQSSRYLVKRTGEKVFLECVQDMDHENMFWYRQDPGLGLRLIYFSYDVKMKEKGDIPEGYSVSREKKERFSLILESASTNQTSMYLCASRLAGTGYQETQYFGPGTRLLVL.

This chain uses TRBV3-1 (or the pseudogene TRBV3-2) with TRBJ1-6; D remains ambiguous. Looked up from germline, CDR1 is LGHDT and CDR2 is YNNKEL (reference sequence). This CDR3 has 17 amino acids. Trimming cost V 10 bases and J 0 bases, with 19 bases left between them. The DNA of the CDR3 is TGTGCCACATCCACCGGAGGGTCGAGCTCCTATAATTCACCCCTCCACTTT. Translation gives CATSTGGSSSYNSPLHF.

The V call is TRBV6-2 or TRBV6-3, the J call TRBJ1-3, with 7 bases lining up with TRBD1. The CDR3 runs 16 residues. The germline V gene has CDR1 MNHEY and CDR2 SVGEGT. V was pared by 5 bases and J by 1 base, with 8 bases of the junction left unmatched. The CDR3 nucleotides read TGTGCCAGCAGTCTCCGGACAGGCGCGTCTGGAAACACCATATATTTT. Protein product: CASSLRTGASGNTIYF.

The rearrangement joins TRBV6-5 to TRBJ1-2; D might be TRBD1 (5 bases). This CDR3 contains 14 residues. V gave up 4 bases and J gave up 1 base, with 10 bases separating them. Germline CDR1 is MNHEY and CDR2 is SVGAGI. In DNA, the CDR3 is TGTGCCAGCAGTTTAGGACAACATAACTATGGCTACACCTTC. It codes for CASSLGQHNYGYTF.

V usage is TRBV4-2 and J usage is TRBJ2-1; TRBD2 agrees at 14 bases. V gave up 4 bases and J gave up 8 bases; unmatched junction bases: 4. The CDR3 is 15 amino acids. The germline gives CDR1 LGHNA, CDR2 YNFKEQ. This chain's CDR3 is CASSPGLAGVDEQFF. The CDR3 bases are TGTGCCAGCAGCCCGGGACTAGCGGGGGTCGATGAGCAGTTCTTC.

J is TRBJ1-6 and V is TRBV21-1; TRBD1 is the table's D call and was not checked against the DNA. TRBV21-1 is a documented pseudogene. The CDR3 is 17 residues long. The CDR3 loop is CASSKVGTVLYNSPLHF. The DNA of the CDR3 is TGTGCCAGCAGCAAAGTAGGGACAGTCCTCTATAATTCACCCCTCCACTTT.

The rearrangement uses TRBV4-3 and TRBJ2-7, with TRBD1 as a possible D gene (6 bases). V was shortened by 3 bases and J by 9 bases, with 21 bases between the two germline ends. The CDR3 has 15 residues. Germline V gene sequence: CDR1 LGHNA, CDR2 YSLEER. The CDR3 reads CASSQTTREGGGQYF. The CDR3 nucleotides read TGCGCCAGCAGCCAGACGACCAGGGAAGGGGGTGGGCAGTACTTC.

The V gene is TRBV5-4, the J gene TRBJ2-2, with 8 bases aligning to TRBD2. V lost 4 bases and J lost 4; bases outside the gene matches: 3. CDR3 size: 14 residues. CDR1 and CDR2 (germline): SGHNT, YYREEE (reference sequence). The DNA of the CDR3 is TGTGCCAGCAGCCCTGGGACTAGCACCGGGGAGCTGTTTTTT. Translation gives CASSPGTSTGELFF.

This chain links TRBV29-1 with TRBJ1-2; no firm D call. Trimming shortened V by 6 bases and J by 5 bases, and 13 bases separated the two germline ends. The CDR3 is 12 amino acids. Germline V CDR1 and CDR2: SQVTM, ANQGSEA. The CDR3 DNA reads TGCAGCGTCAACCCCTCGGGGTATGGCTACACCTTC. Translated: CSVNPSGYGYTF.

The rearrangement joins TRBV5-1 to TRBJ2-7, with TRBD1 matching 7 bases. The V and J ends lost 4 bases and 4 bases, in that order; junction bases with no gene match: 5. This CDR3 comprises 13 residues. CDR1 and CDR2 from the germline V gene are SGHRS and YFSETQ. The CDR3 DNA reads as TGCGCCAGCAGCCTCGGGACAGTGTACGAGCAGTACTTC. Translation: CASSLGTVYEQYF. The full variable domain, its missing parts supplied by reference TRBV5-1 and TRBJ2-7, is KAGVTQTPRYLIKTRGQQVTLSCSPISGHRSVSWYQQTPGQGLQFLFEYFSETQRNKGNFPGRFSGRQFSNSRSEMNVSTLELGDSALYLCASSLGTVYEQYFGPGTRLTVT.

CDR3 protein: CASSPGSELAKNIQYF. In nucleotides, the CDR3 is TGTGCCAGCAGCCCGGGGTCCGAGTTAGCCAAAAACATTCAGTACTTC. The V gene is TRBV6-6, the J gene TRBJ2-4; D is possibly TRBD2 (5 bases). The CDR3 consists of 16 residues. Germline CDR1 MNHNY, CDR2 SVGAGI (reference sequence). Trimming stripped 6 bases from V and 0 bases from J, with 15 bases between.